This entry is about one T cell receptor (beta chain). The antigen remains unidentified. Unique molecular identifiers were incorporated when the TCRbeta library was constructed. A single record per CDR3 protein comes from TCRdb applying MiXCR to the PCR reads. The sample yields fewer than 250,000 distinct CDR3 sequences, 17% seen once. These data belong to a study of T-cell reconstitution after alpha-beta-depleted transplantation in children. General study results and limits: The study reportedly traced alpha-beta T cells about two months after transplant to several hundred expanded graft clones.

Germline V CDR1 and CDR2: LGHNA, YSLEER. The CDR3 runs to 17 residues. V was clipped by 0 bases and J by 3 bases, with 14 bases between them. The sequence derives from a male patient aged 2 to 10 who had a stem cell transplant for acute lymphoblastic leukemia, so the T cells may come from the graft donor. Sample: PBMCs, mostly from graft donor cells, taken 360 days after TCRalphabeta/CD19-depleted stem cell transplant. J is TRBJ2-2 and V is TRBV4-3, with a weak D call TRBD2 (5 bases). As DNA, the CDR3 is TGCGCCAGCAGCCAAGATCGGGGTGATATGGACACCGGGGAGCTGTTTTTT. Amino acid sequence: CASSQDRGDMDTGELFF.